The 18 T cell receptor beta chains in this list originate from one sample, sequenced in a study of blood T cell repertoires in COVID-19. TCRdb keeps only in-frame clones here, not all; method: immunoSEQ multiplex PCR. Of under 100,000 clones listed, around four fifths were seen once; the top ten hold roughly 12%. The sample taken for sequencing was peripheral blood. Every receptor here comes from a woman aged 65 to 85 with active or convalescent COVID-19.

The rearrangement links TRBV11-2 to TRBJ1-4; 9 nucleotides agree with TRBD1. Germline CDR1 reads SGHAT; CDR2 reads FQNNGV. The ends lost 5 bases at V and 15 bases at J; junction bases unmatched: 4. The CDR3 length is 11 residues. The CDR3 DNA reads as TGTGCCAGCAGCCCGGGACAGGGTATGTTTTTT. Translated, it gives CASSPGQGMFF. The variable domain in full, completed from reference TRBV11-2 and TRBJ1-4, reads EAGVAQSPRYKIIEKRQSVAFWCNPISGHATLYWYQQILGQGPKLLIQFQNNGVVDDSQLPKDRFSAERLKGVDSTLKIQPAKLEDSAVYLCASSPGQGMFFGSGTQLSVL.

The V call is TRBV5-4, the J call TRBJ2-5; TRBD1 might be the D (6 bases). The ends were cut back, 4 bases at V and 0 bases at J, with 13 bases in the middle. The V gene's germline CDR1 is SGHNT and CDR2 YYREEE (reference sequence). CDR3 length: 15 amino acids. CDR3 bases: TGTGCCAGCAGCCTAGGGGGAAAGGACCAAGAGACCCAGTACTTC. Translation gives CASSLGGKDQETQYF.

The chain links TRBV18 to TRBJ1-3; tentatively, D is TRBD1 (6 bases). The CDR3 runs 17 residues. Germline CDR1 KGHSH, CDR2 LQKENI. The V and J ends lost 3 bases and 0 bases respectively, with 15 bases between them. For the CDR3, the DNA is TGTGCCAGCTCACCGAGACAGGTTAAGAGCTCTGGAAACACCATATATTTT. Amino acids: CASSPRQVKSSGNTIYF.

The chain is built from TRBV7-2 and TRBJ2-3; 7 positions agree with TRBD2. The CDR3 extends over 13 amino acids. The ends lost 4 bases at V and 10 bases at J; junction bases unmatched: 8. CDR1 SGHTA and CDR2 FQGNSA come from the germline V gene. The CDR3 bases are TGTGCCAGCAGCTCACACGGACTAGTTGCGCAGTATTTT. Translated, it gives CASSSHGLVAQYF.

The chain carries TRBV4-1 and TRBJ1-4; D possibly corresponds to TRBD1 (6 bases). The CDR3 is 12 amino acids. CDR1 is MGHRA and CDR2 is YSYEKL in the germline V gene. V was trimmed by 8 bases and J by 8 bases, leaving 12 bases between them. CDR3 loop: CASGGREEKLFF. Here the CDR3 DNA reads TGCGCCAGCGGGGGCAGGGAAGAAAAACTGTTTTTT.

The table lists this clone with a count of one. This rearrangement joins TRBV29-1 to TRBJ2-5; D perhaps matches TRBD1 (6 bases). Germline V gene data show CDR1 as SQVTM and CDR2 as ANQGSEA. The CDR3 spans 15 residues. Trimming shortened V by 1 base and J by 5 bases, and 17 bases separated the two germline ends. The CDR3, as DNA: TGCAGCGTTGAAGGGACAGCACCGGGAAAGGAGACCCAGTACTTC. This gives the protein CSVEGTAPGKETQYF.

The chain carries TRBV4-3 and TRBJ1-4; D perhaps matches TRBD1 (5 bases). This CDR3 has 18 residues. CDR1 is LGHNA and CDR2 is YSLEER in the germline V gene. Trimming took 3 bases from V and 2 from J, leaving 19 bases between them. The CDR3 DNA follows: TGCGCCAGCAGCCACCTTACAGGAGGGAAGTTCACTAATGAAAAACTGTTTTTT. Its protein is CASSHLTGGKFTNEKLFF.

V gene TRBV6-2 or TRBV6-3 combines with J gene TRBJ2-7; no clear D. Germline V lookup: CDR1 MNHEY, CDR2 SVGEGT. V shed 6 bases and J shed 6 bases, with 21 bases lying between them. The CDR3 is 15 residues long. CDR3 loop: CASSPFHITYREQYF. The CDR3 nucleotides read TGTGCCAGCAGCCCCTTCCACATTACGTATCGCGAGCAGTACTTC.

V usage is TRBV25-1 and J usage is TRBJ1-4, with D hard to call. The CDR3 totals 14 residues. Germline lookup yields CDR1 MGHDK and CDR2 SYGVNS. V dropped 8 bases and J dropped 5 bases, with 15 bases sitting between them. The CDR3 loop reads CASGPGGRNEKLFF. The CDR3, as DNA: TGTGCCAGCGGCCCGGGAGGGAGAAATGAAAAACTGTTTTTT. The variable domain in full, with the rest retrieved from reference TRBV25-1 and TRBJ1-4, is EADIYQTPRYLVIGTGKKITLECSQTMGHDKMYWYQQDPGMELHLIHYSYGVNSTEKGDLSSESTVSRIRTEHFPLTLESARPSHTSQYLCASGPGGRNEKLFFGSGTQLSVL.

This chain joins TRBV5-6 and TRBJ1-2; D is perhaps TRBD1 (6 bases). The CDR3 runs 12 residues. The germline V gene encodes CDR1 SGHDT and CDR2 YYEEEE. V lost 4 bases and J 7 bases, leaving 11 bases between the germline ends. The CDR3 sequence: CASSRGWGGYTF. The CDR3 DNA sequence: TGTGCCAGCAGCAGGGGGTGGGGTGGCTACACCTTC. Full variable domain (missing parts from reference TRBV5-6 and TRBJ1-2): DAGVTQSPTHLIKTRGQQVTLRCSPKSGHDTVSWYQQALGQGPQFIFQYYEEEERQRGNFPDRFSGHQFPNYSSELNVNALLLGDSALYLCASSRGWGGYTFGSGTRLTVV.

The rearrangement links TRBV7-9 to TRBJ1-4; a weak D match, TRBD1 (6 bases). This CDR3 contains 15 residues. The V end lost 5 bases, the J end lost 4 bases, and 14 bases lay between the germline ends. Germline assignment: CDR1 SEHNR and CDR2 FQNEAQ (reference sequence). The CDR3 nucleotides read TGTGCCAGCAGCGGCAGGGGCCTCGGTAATGAAAAACTGTTTTTT. It specifies CASSGRGLGNEKLFF. Complete variable domain (other parts from reference TRBV7-9 and TRBJ1-4): DTGVSQNPRHKITKRGQNVTFRCDPISEHNRLYWYRQTLGQGPEFLTYFQNEAQLEKSRLLSDRFSAERPKGSFSTLEIQRTEQGDSAMYLCASSGRGLGNEKLFFGSGTQLSVL.

This clone was detected only once. The V call is TRBV19, the J call TRBJ1-1; the D gene is possibly TRBD1 (5 bases). The CDR3 spans 15 residues. Per the germline V gene, CDR1 is LNHDA and CDR2 is SQIVND (reference sequence). The ends were cut back, 2 bases at V and 6 bases at J, with 16 bases in the middle. The CDR3 is CASSISLLGQPEAFF. The CDR3 coding sequence is TGTGCCAGTAGTATAAGTTTACTTGGACAACCTGAAGCTTTCTTT.

This chain links TRBV6-5 with TRBJ2-2; the D gene is possibly TRBD1 (5 bases). This CDR3 comprises 14 residues. CDR1 and CDR2 from the germline V gene are MNHEY and SVGAGI. V lost 6 bases and J lost 4, with 12 bases in between. The CDR3 DNA follows: TGTGCCAGCAGGTCCAGGGTACCCACCGGGGAGCTGTTTTTT. Amino acids: CASRSRVPTGELFF.

This sequence joins TRBV4-1 and TRBJ1-1; 7 nucleotides match TRBD1. This CDR3 region has 17 residues. Trimming removed 4 bases from V and 4 bases from J; junction bases left unmatched: 15. CDR1 is MGHRA, CDR2 YSYEKL, per germline. The CDR3 sequence is CASSPGQVSRWSTEAFF. In DNA form, the CDR3 reads TGCGCCAGCAGCCCCGGACAGGTAAGCCGCTGGAGCACTGAAGCTTTCTTT.

This chain joins TRBV11-2 and TRBJ2-2, with 11 positions matching TRBD1. CDR1 is SGHAT and CDR2 is FQNNGV in the germline V gene. CDR3 length equals 17 residues. The trim removed 1 base at V and 4 bases at J, leaving 5 bases unmatched. The CDR3: CASSLVRTGGRTGELFF. The CDR3 DNA follows: TGTGCCAGCAGCTTAGTCAGGACAGGGGGCCGCACCGGGGAGCTGTTTTTT.

Only one count was recorded for this clone. The chain carries TRBV4-1 and TRBJ2-6; 10 bases agree with TRBD1. CDR1 MGHRA and CDR2 YSYEKL come from the germline V gene. The CDR3 is 18 residues long. The V gene end was trimmed by 1 base and the J gene end by 2 bases; junction bases not matched to a gene: 5. In nucleotides, the CDR3 is TGCGCCAGCAGCCAAGGGGGACAGGGGTCTACTGGGGCCAACGTCCTGACTTTC. Translating gives CASSQGGQGSTGANVLTF.

The chain is built from TRBV19 and TRBJ2-2, with TRBD1 matching 7 bases. V dropped 5 bases and J dropped 5; count of bases not matched to a gene: 8. There are 15 residues in the CDR3. The germline gives CDR1 LNHDA, CDR2 SQIVND (reference sequence). The CDR3 coding sequence is TGTGCCAGTAGTCGGGACAGCCCCGCGACCGGGGAGCTGTTTTTT. Its protein product is CASSRDSPATGELFF.

V is TRBV7-2 and J is TRBJ1-2; weak D call: TRBD1 (5 bases). Between the trimmed V and J ends, which lost 1 base and 4 bases, there was a span of 10 bases. The CDR3 extends over 14 amino acids. Germline assignment: CDR1 SGHTA and CDR2 FQGNSA. CDR3 loop: CASSLDGGGYGYTF. As DNA, the CDR3 is TGTGCCAGCAGCTTAGATGGGGGAGGCTATGGCTACACCTTC.